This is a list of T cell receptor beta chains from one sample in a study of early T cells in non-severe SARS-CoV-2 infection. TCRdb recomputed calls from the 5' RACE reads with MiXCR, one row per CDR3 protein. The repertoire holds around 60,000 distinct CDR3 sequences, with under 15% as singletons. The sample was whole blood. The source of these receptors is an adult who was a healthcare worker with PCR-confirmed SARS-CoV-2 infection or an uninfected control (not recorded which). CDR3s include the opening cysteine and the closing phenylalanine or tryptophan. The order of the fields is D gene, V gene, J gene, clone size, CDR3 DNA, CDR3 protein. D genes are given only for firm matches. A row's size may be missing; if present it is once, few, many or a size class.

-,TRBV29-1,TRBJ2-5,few,TGCAGCGTTGAAGAGACCCAGTACTTC,CSVEETQYF
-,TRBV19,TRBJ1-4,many,TGTGCCAGTAGTATGGCGGACAGAAACCCGGCGGCTAATGAAAAACTGTTTTTT,CASSMADRNPAANEKLFF
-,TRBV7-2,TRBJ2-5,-,TGTGCCAGCAGCTACATAGCGTCGGGAGTAGAGACCCAGTACTTC,CASSYIASGVETQYF
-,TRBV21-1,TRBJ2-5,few,TGTGCCAGCAGCAAAGGCGGTCAGAACCAAGAGACCCAGTACTTC,CASSKGGQNQETQYF
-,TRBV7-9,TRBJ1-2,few,TGTGCCAGCAGCTCCCGGAACTATGGCTACACCTTC,CASSSRNYGYTF
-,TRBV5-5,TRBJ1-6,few,TGTGCCAGCAGCTTGAAGGGATTGAGTTCACCCCTCCACTTT,CASSLKGLSSPLHF
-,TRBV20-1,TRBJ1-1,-,TGCAGTGCTAGAGATAAAAGTCCTGAAGCTTTCTTT,CSARDKSPEAFF
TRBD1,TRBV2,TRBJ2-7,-,TGTGCCAGCAGCCAAGGAGAACCGGGACAGGGAGCCGGCGAGCAGTACTTC,CASSQGEPGQGAGEQYF
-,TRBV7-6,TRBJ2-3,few,TGTGCCAGCAGCTTAAAGGTACAGGGAGGAACAGATACGCAGTATTTT,CASSLKVQGGTDTQYF
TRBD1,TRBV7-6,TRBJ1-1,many,TGTGCCAGCAGCTTGAGACCCGGGACAGCGAACACTGAAGCTTTCTTT,CASSLRPGTANTEAFF
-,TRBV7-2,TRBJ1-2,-,TGTGCCAGCAGCTTATCGGCAGCCAATTATGGCTACACCTTC,CASSLSAANYGYTF
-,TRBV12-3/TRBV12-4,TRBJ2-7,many,TGTGCCAGCAGTTTGGAGCAGGTCTACGAGCAGTACTTC,CASSLEQVYEQYF
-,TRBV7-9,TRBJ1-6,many,TGTGCCAGCAGCTTAGAGAATAATTCACCCCTCCACTTT,CASSLENNSPLHF
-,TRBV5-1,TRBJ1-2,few,TGCGCCAGCAGCTTGGACCCGGAAGTGCATGGCTACACCTTC,CASSLDPEVHGYTF
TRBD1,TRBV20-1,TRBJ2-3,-,TGCAGTGCTCCCGGGACAGGGACAGATACGCAGTATTTT,CSAPGTGTDTQYF
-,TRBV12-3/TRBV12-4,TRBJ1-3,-,TGTGCCAGCAGTTTAAGGTTCCCAGGGGCTGGAAACACCATATATTTT,CASSLRFPGAGNTIYF
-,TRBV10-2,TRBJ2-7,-,TGCGCCAGCAGTGCTCGGGGTTCCTACGAGCAGTACTTC,CASSARGSYEQYF
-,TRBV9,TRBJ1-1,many,TGTGCCAGCAGCGTAGGAGGAGGACAGAGCACTGAAGCTTTCTTT,CASSVGGGQSTEAFF
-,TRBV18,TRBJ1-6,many,TGTGCCAGCTCACCCGAATCGGGTAATTCACCCCTCCACTTT,CASSPESGNSPLHF
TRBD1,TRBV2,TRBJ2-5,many,TGTGCCAGCAGGGACAGGATTGGGGAGACCCAGTACTTC,CASRDRIGETQYF
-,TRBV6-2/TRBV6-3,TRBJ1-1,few,TGTGCCAGCATCCCCCTCGGATCCCACCTGGGTGAAGCTTTCTTT,CASIPLGSHLGEAFF
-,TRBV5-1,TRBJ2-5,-,TGCGCCAGCAGCTTGGAAGGATCCCAAGAGACCCAGTACTTC,CASSLEGSQETQYF
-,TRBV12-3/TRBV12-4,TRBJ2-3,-,TGTGCCAGCAGTTTGAGAGGAAAGACAGATACGCAGTATTTT,CASSLRGKTDTQYF
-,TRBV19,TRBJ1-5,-,TGTGCCAGTAGTATTGCTGGCCGGGACAATCAGCCCCAGCATTTT,CASSIAGRDNQPQHF
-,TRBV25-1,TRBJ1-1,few,TGTGCCAGCAGAAAACAGGGTGGGACTGAAGCTTTCTTT,CASRKQGGTEAFF
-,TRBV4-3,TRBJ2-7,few,TGCGCCAGCAGCCAAGATAAGGGCTTCTCCTACGAGCAGTACTTC,CASSQDKGFSYEQYF
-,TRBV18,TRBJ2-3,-,TGTGCCAGCTCACCAGGCGCGGGAGATACGCAGTATTTT,CASSPGAGDTQYF
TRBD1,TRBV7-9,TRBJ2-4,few,TGTGCCAGCAGCACCAGACAGGGGGCCTTGAACATTCAGTACTTC,CASSTRQGALNIQYF
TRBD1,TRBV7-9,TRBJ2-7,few,TGTGCCAGCAGCTTAGGGGACAGGACCAGCTCCTACGAGCAGTACTTC,CASSLGDRTSSYEQYF
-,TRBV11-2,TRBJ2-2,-,TGTGCCAGCAGCAGGATACAGGGAAGGGCATTGGAGCTGTTTTTT,CASSRIQGRALELFF
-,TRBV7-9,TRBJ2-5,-,TGTGCCAGCAGCTCCCGCGAGACCCAGTACTTC,CASSSRETQYF
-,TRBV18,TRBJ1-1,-,TGTGCCAGCTCGCAGGGACCGAACACTGAAGCTTTCTTT,CASSQGPNTEAFF
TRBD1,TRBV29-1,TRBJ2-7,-,TGCAGCGTTGATCAAGGACAGGGCCTCTCCTACGAGCAGTACTTC,CSVDQGQGLSYEQYF
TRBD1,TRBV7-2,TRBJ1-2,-,TGTGCCAGCAGCTTAGGGACAGGGGGCGCGTATGGCTACACCTTC,CASSLGTGGAYGYTF
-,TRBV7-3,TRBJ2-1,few,TGTGCCAGCAGCCCCCACCTGGGACGTGAGCAGTTCTTC,CASSPHLGREQFF
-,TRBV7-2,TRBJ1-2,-,TGTGCCAGCAGAGAGCGCGGGCAGGGGACCTATGGCTACACCTTC,CASRERGQGTYGYTF
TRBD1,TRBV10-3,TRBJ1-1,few,TGTGCCTTCGGACAGGGAAGGGATACTGAAGCTTTCTTT,CAFGQGRDTEAFF